This entry lists 18 T cell receptor beta chains sequenced from one sample in a study of blood T cell repertoires in COVID-19. The protocol was immunoSEQ multiplex PCR, while the TCRdb copy is restricted to in-frame clones and leaves out a portion. The sample contains a few hundred thousand clones, roughly nine tenths of which appear only once. The sample taken for sequencing was peripheral blood. Receptor source: a middle-aged woman who had recovered from COVID-19.

CDR3 bases: TGTGCCAGTAGTACGGGTTTGGGCTCCTATAATTCACCCCTCCACTTT. As protein: CASSTGLGSYNSPLHF. This chain uses TRBV19 with TRBJ1-6; no clear D gene. V was clipped by 4 bases and J by 0 bases, with 10 bases between them. The germline gives CDR1 LNHDA, CDR2 SQIVND (reference sequence). The CDR3 loop spans 16 amino acids.

The chain joins TRBV28 to TRBJ2-7; a possible D gene is TRBD1 (6 bases). The CDR3 loop spans 13 amino acids. The V and J ends lost 8 bases and 0 bases respectively, with 11 bases between them. The germline V gene has CDR1 MDHEN and CDR2 SYDVKM. The CDR3 sequence: CASGGLSSYEQYF. The CDR3 DNA sequence: TGTGCCAGCGGGGGCCTGAGCTCCTACGAGCAGTACTTC.

The genes are TRBV2 and TRBJ1-5, with a weak D call TRBD1 (5 bases). The CDR3 extends over 15 amino acids. In germline, CDR1 is SNHLY, CDR2 FYNNEI. V lost 1 base, J lost 4 bases, and 11 bases lay in between. CDR3 residues: CASSEEGWENQPQHF. The DNA for the CDR3 is TGTGCCAGCAGTGAAGAGGGGTGGGAAAATCAGCCCCAGCATTTT.

V and J are TRBV18 and TRBJ2-3, with D uncertain. The CDR3 extends over 12 amino acids. CDR1 and CDR2 from the germline V gene are KGHSH and LQKENI. V gave up 6 bases and J gave up 5 bases, with 9 bases separating them. CDR3 nucleotides: TGTGCCAGCTCCCAACCGAGAGATACGCAGTATTTT. Its translation: CASSQPRDTQYF.

The CDR3 reads CASSIVFAGDYEQYF. The CDR3 DNA is TGTGCCAGTAGTATTGTCTTTGCAGGGGACTACGAGCAGTACTTC. This chain links TRBV19 with TRBJ2-7, with a possible D match to TRBD1 (6 bases). There are 15 residues in the CDR3. V was shortened by 3 bases and J by 3 bases, with 15 bases between the two germline ends. From germline, CDR1 is LNHDA and CDR2 SQIVND (reference sequence). Looking up the rest from reference TRBV19 and TRBJ2-7 gives the full variable domain: DGGITQSPKYLFRKEGQNVTLSCEQNLNHDAMYWYRQDPGQGLRLIYYSQIVNDFQKGDIAEGYSVSREKKESFPLTVTSAQKNPTAFYLCASSIVFAGDYEQYFGPGTRLTVT.

The V and J genes are TRBV10-2 and TRBJ1-1; 7 nucleotides match TRBD1. Germline loops: CDR1 WSHSY, CDR2 SAAADI. CDR3 size: 14 residues. After removal of 2 bases from V and 3 bases from J, the junction contained 3 bases not matched to a gene. The CDR3 DNA follows: TGCGCCAGCAGTGAGGGCAGGGGGGACACTGAAGCTTTCTTT. Protein product: CASSEGRGDTEAFF.

The CDR3 protein is CAIRKETAGQPQHF. The DNA for the CDR3 is TGTGCCATCAGAAAGGAAACCGCGGGGCAGCCCCAGCATTTT. This chain connects TRBV10-3 to TRBJ1-5; D is unclear. The V end was cut by 6 bases, the J end by 7 bases, with 16 bases between. CDR3 length: 14 amino acids. Per germline, CDR1 ENHRY and CDR2 SYGVKD.

V usage is TRBV21-1 and J usage is TRBJ2-5; whether TRBD2, the table's D call, matches the DNA was not checked. TRBV21-1 corresponds to a pseudogene. CDR3 length: 15 amino acids. The CDR3, as DNA: TGTGCCAGCATCGTAAAGCGGGAGTTGAGGGAGACCCAGTACTTC. This encodes CASIVKRELRETQYF.

The V gene is TRBV5-1, the J gene TRBJ1-2; the match to TRBD1 covers 10 bases. CDR1 and CDR2 (germline): SGHRS, YFSETQ. V was clipped by 0 bases and J by 8 bases; unmatched bases: 4. This CDR3 is 14 amino acids long. CDR3 amino acids: CASSLGQGAGGYTF. CDR3 DNA: TGCGCCAGCAGCTTGGGACAGGGGGCTGGAGGCTACACCTTC.

The chain couples TRBV6-2 or TRBV6-3 to TRBJ1-3; D remains ambiguous. The CDR3 is 12 residues long. Trimming took 6 bases from V and 8 from J, leaving 11 bases between them. Looked up from germline, CDR1 is MNHEY and CDR2 is SVGEGT. CDR3 DNA: TGTGCCAGCAGCAGGACTCCGGACACCATATATTTT. Protein product: CASSRTPDTIYF.

The genes are TRBV3-1 (or the pseudogene TRBV3-2) and TRBJ2-2; D is possibly TRBD1 (6 bases). V shed 6 bases and J shed 3 bases, with 11 bases lying between them. The CDR3 has 14 amino acids. Germline-derived CDR1 and CDR2 are LGHDT and YNNKEL (reference sequence). CDR3 in DNA: TGTGCCAGCAGACCAAACAGGGACACCGGGGAGCTGTTTTTT. Translation gives CASRPNRDTGELFF.

CDR3 sequence (DNA): TGTGCCAGCAGCTTAATTTCGTCTACCGGGGAGCTGTTTTTT. It encodes CASSLISSTGELFF. The chain recombines TRBV7-6 with TRBJ2-2, with D unresolved. Between the trimmed V and J ends, which lost 2 bases and 5 bases, there was a span of 9 bases. The germline gives CDR1 SGHVS, CDR2 FNYEAQ. The CDR3 is 14 amino acids.

The V call is TRBV6-5, the J call TRBJ2-2, with D possibly matching TRBD1 (5 bases). The CDR3 is 14 residues long. Trimming cost V 1 base and J 6 bases, with 9 bases left between them. The germline CDR1 and CDR2 sequences are MNHEY and SVGAGI. This chain's CDR3 is CASSYFQGPGELFF. The CDR3 DNA follows: TGTGCCAGCAGTTACTTCCAGGGCCCCGGGGAGCTGTTTTTT.

The J gene is TRBJ2-1, the V gene TRBV7-3, with 12 bases fitting TRBD1. The junction had 3 bases not matched to a gene; V was cut back by 5 bases and J by 7 bases. The germline V gene encodes CDR1 SGHTA and CDR2 FQGTGA. CDR3 length equals 14 residues. CDR3 region: CASSRGQGANEQFF. The CDR3 DNA reads as TGTGCCAGCAGCCGGGGACAGGGGGCGAATGAGCAGTTCTTC.

J is TRBJ2-7 and V is TRBV2; possibly TRBD2 for D (6 bases). This CDR3 comprises 16 residues. In germline, CDR1 is SNHLY, CDR2 FYNNEI. With 2 bases removed from V and 6 bases from J, the gap between germline ends came to 20 bases. CDR3 region: CASSERWDSDGAEQYV. For the CDR3, the DNA is TGTGCCAGCAGTGAAAGGTGGGACTCGGACGGAGCCGAGCAGTACGTC.

This chain uses TRBV19 with TRBJ1-6; D is possibly TRBD1 (5 bases). The V end was cut by 3 bases, the J end by 9 bases, with 12 bases between. This CDR3 has 14 residues. Per the germline V gene, CDR1 is LNHDA and CDR2 is SQIVND (reference sequence). Here the CDR3 DNA reads TGTGCCAGTAGTATGCCAGCCAGGGTTTCACCCCTCCACTTT. Encoded protein: CASSMPARVSPLHF. Full variable domain (outside the CDR3, taken from reference TRBV19 and TRBJ1-6): DGGITQSPKYLFRKEGQNVTLSCEQNLNHDAMYWYRQDPGQGLRLIYYSQIVNDFQKGDIAEGYSVSREKKESFPLTVTSAQKNPTAFYLCASSMPARVSPLHFGNGTRLTVT.

The V gene is TRBV11-3, the J gene TRBJ2-3; 7 bases line up with TRBD1. Germline CDR1 reads SGHNT; CDR2 reads YENEEA. The CDR3 spans 16 residues. V lost 5 bases and J lost 0; bases outside the gene matches: 8. CDR3 region: CASSPGTASSTDTQYF. The CDR3 nucleotides read TGTGCCAGCAGCCCGGGGACAGCCTCTAGCACAGATACGCAGTATTTT.

V usage is TRBV4-1 and J usage is TRBJ1-6; D not certain. The V and J ends lost 0 bases and 10 bases respectively, with 13 bases between them. The germline V gene encodes CDR1 MGHRA and CDR2 YSYEKL. The length of the CDR3 is 15 residues. The CDR3 loop is CASSQETRGWSPLHF. CDR3 DNA: TGCGCCAGCAGCCAAGAGACTCGTGGGTGGTCACCCCTCCACTTT.